Given below is one T cell receptor (beta chain) in context. It lacks a known antigen. No clone much larger than this one lies a single base away; base qualities are absent. This entry is derived from a study of blood T cell repertoires in COVID-19 (dated by TCRdb to about 2020). With regard to the full study: The collaborator samples originated in the United States, Italy and Spain and spanned the acute and convalescent phases of COVID-19. The material from the prospective study consisted of cDNA or gDNA derived from T cells, B-cell-depleted T cells, or PBMCs. The dataset comprised deeply sampled blood TCRbeta repertoires from subjects exposed to, actively infected with, or recovered from COVID-19. A freely available public database, intended as a resource for researchers studying the immune response to SARS-CoV-2, is where the repertoires were released. Samples came from the ongoing ImmuneRACE study (first 160 participants) plus 1,254 subjects from 6 global collaborators. The sample metadata nearly always contained a de-identified subject ID, COVID-19 status, age in years and sex. HLA class I and class II types, where available, came from metadata supplied by the sample provider rather than from assay-based typing. Summary of the overall study and its limitations: The quantity of clinical and demographic metadata differed by source and by participant and was supplied without curation.

The immunoSEQ Assay, a bias-controlled multiplex PCR, was used to amplify TCRbeta CDR3 regions from genomic DNA. The authors' analysis ran thus. Within the assay, amplification of reference gene primers was used to estimate how many nucleated cells each sample contained. To quantify the absolute abundance of each unique TCRbeta CDR3 rearrangement, sequence reads were collapsed and filtered. Productive Simpson clonality was computed per sample as the square root of Simpson's diversity index over productive rearrangements. TCRdb obtained this table from immuneACCESS and retained in-frame rearrangements with V and J assigned. These tables miss some clones; where compared with another copy, unresolved V genes account for less than half of the shortfall, and the remainder is unexplained. D and trimming come from the DNA, and the V and J calls and clone size come from that table. The sample table shows about 55,000 clones, and around 86% are seen once. The ten biggest clones cover 14% of the sample.

Collaborating institutions collected whole blood in K2EDTA tubes following their own protocols. For TCRbeta analysis, collaborator samples were shipped as frozen whole blood, as isolated PBMCs, or as DNA extracted from either sample type. The sequence came from a man between 70 and 80 years old with acute or convalescent COVID-19. The sample consisted of peripheral blood.

In nucleotides, the sequence is TGTGCCAGCAAAGAGGGACTAGCGGCCAATGAGCAGTTCTTC. It encodes CASKEGLAANEQFF. The V and J genes are TRBV6-5 and TRBJ2-1, with 11 middle bases fitting TRBD2. The cysteine opens and the phenylalanine closes a CDR3 of 14 amino acids. Only the CDR3 portion is preserved as DNA: 42 bases, with reading frame beginning at the first base. For this chain, trimming is 7 bases at the V end and 6 bases at the J end, and the number of junction bases without a gene match is 5. Looking up the germline V gene yields CDR1 MNHEY and CDR2 SVGAGI.